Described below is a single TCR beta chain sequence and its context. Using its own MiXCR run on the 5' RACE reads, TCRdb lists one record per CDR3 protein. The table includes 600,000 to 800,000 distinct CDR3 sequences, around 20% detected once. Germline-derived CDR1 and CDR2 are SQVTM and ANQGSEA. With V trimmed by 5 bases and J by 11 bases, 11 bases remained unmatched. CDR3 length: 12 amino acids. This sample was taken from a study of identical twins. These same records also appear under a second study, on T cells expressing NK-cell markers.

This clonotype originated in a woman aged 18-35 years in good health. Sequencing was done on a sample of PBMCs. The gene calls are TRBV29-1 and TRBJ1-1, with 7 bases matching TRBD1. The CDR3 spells CSVRQGLMFAFF. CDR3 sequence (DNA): TGCAGCGTTAGACAGGGTCTTATGTTCGCTTTCTTT.